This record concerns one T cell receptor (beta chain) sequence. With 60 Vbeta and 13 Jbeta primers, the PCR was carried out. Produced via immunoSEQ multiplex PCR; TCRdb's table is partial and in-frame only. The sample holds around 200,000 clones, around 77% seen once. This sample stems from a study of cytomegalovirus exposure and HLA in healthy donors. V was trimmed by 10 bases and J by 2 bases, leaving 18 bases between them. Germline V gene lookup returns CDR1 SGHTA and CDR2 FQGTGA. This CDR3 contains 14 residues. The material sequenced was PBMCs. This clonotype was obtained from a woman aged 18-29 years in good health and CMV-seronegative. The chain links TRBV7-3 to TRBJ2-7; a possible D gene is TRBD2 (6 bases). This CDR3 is CATAAGPQAYEQYF. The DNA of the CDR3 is TGTGCCACCGCGGCGGGACCCCAAGCCTACGAGCAGTACTTC.